Listed below are T cell receptor beta chains from one sample, sequenced in a study of cytotoxic CD8 clonotypes in ibrutinib-treated CLL. Profiling relied on immunoSEQ multiplex PCR, and the TCRdb table lists in-frame clones only, not all of them. Here the sample spans some 300,000 clones, about 80% being singletons. Sequenced here: PBMCs, sampled before ibrutinib treatment. These receptors were collected from a human donor with chronic lymphocytic leukemia. Both conserved end residues are part of each CDR3. The order of the fields is clone size, D gene, J gene, V gene, CDR3 protein, CDR3 DNA. The D gene is left open where the match is weak. Size values are once, few and many counts, or a class for expanded clones, and some rows have none.

clone size: NA; D gene: NA; J gene: TRBJ2-7; V gene: TRBV27; CDR3 protein: CASGPGGRGQIREQYF; CDR3 DNA: TGTGCCAGCGGTCCTGGGGGGCGGGGACAAATACGGGAGCAGTACTTC
clone size: NA; D gene: NA; J gene: TRBJ1-5; V gene: TRBV10-3; CDR3 protein: CAISGGDQPQHF; CDR3 DNA: TGTGCCATCAGTGGGGGGGATCAGCCCCAGCATTTT
clone size: few; D gene: TRBD1; J gene: TRBJ2-7; V gene: TRBV10-3; CDR3 protein: CAISTGTGGREQYF; CDR3 DNA: TGTGCCATCAGCACCGGGACAGGGGGGCGGGAGCAGTACTTC
clone size: NA; D gene: NA; J gene: TRBJ2-2; V gene: TRBV29-1; CDR3 protein: CSVGQILTGELFF; CDR3 DNA: TGCAGCGTTGGCCAAATCCTCACCGGGGAGCTGTTTTTT
clone size: NA; D gene: NA; J gene: TRBJ2-2; V gene: TRBV29-1; CDR3 protein: CSAEELTTGELFF; CDR3 DNA: TGCAGCGCCGAGGAGTTAACCACCGGGGAGCTGTTTTTT
clone size: once; D gene: TRBD1; J gene: TRBJ1-3; V gene: TRBV9; CDR3 protein: CASSETGTGGNTIYF; CDR3 DNA: TGTGCCAGCAGCGAAACCGGGACAGGTGGAAACACCATATATTTT
clone size: NA; D gene: NA; J gene: TRBJ1-2; V gene: TRBV7-2; CDR3 protein: CASSPLGGYTF; CDR3 DNA: TGTGCCAGCAGCCCACTTGGAGGCTACACCTTC
clone size: NA; D gene: NA; J gene: TRBJ2-6; V gene: TRBV5-1; CDR3 protein: CASSLDRVAGANVLTF; CDR3 DNA: TGCGCCAGCAGCTTGGACAGGGTCGCTGGGGCCAACGTCCTGACTTTC
clone size: NA; D gene: TRBD2; J gene: TRBJ2-7; V gene: TRBV5-1; CDR3 protein: CASSRNSGRGHEQYF; CDR3 DNA: TGCGCCAGCAGCAGGAATAGCGGGAGAGGGCACGAGCAGTACTTC
clone size: NA; D gene: NA; J gene: TRBJ2-1; V gene: TRBV9; CDR3 protein: CASSATISYNEQFF; CDR3 DNA: TGTGCCAGCAGCGCCACGATTTCCTACAATGAGCAGTTCTTC
clone size: NA; D gene: NA; J gene: TRBJ2-7; V gene: TRBV5-8; CDR3 protein: CASPRDSRSWFYEQYF; CDR3 DNA: TGTGCCAGTCCCCGGGACTCCCGGAGTTGGTTCTACGAGCAGTACTTC
clone size: NA; D gene: NA; J gene: TRBJ2-7; V gene: TRBV6-1; CDR3 protein: CASRKSQAGSYEQYF; CDR3 DNA: TGTGCCAGCAGGAAATCCCAGGCGGGGAGCTACGAGCAGTACTTC
clone size: NA; D gene: TRBD1; J gene: TRBJ2-1; V gene: TRBV7-8; CDR3 protein: CASSYRGVEQFF; CDR3 DNA: TGTGCCAGCAGCTACAGGGGTGTTGAGCAGTTCTTC
clone size: NA; D gene: TRBD2; J gene: TRBJ2-3; V gene: TRBV7-2; CDR3 protein: CASSSTRTSGSVNTQYF; CDR3 DNA: TGTGCCAGCAGCTCGACCCGGACTAGCGGGAGTGTGAATACGCAGTATTTT
clone size: NA; D gene: NA; J gene: TRBJ1-2; V gene: TRBV5-1; CDR3 protein: CASSDGTGNGYTF; CDR3 DNA: TGCGCCAGCAGTGACGGGACCGGAAATGGCTACACCTTC
clone size: NA; D gene: TRBD2; J gene: TRBJ2-2; V gene: TRBV9; CDR3 protein: CASSVGLAGRSGELFF; CDR3 DNA: TGTGCCAGCAGCGTGGGACTAGCGGGAAGGTCCGGGGAGCTGTTTTTT
clone size: NA; D gene: NA; J gene: TRBJ2-1; V gene: TRBV7-9; CDR3 protein: CASSSAGVAYNEQFF; CDR3 DNA: TGTGCCAGCAGCTCAGCAGGGGTCGCCTACAATGAGCAGTTCTTC
clone size: once; D gene: TRBD2; J gene: TRBJ2-3; V gene: TRBV9; CDR3 protein: CASSVVVTSGSVRDTQYF; CDR3 DNA: TGTGCCAGCAGCGTAGTGGTGACTAGCGGGAGTGTAAGGGATACGCAGTATTTT
clone size: few; D gene: NA; J gene: TRBJ1-1; V gene: TRBV4-1; CDR3 protein: CASSQDRTGTEAFF; CDR3 DNA: TGCGCCAGCAGCCAAGATCGAACGGGCACTGAAGCTTTCTTT
clone size: once; D gene: NA; J gene: TRBJ2-1; V gene: TRBV7-9; CDR3 protein: CASGKGVNEQFF; CDR3 DNA: TGTGCCAGCGGCAAAGGAGTTAATGAGCAGTTCTTC
clone size: NA; D gene: NA; J gene: TRBJ2-7; V gene: TRBV5-4; CDR3 protein: CASSSPGWKHEQYF; CDR3 DNA: TGTGCCAGCAGCTCCCCTGGGTGGAAACACGAGCAGTACTTC
clone size: NA; D gene: NA; J gene: TRBJ1-1; V gene: TRBV19; CDR3 protein: CASKIWDTNTEAFF; CDR3 DNA: TGTGCCAGTAAGATCTGGGACACCAACACTGAAGCTTTCTTT
clone size: NA; D gene: NA; J gene: TRBJ2-5; V gene: TRBV29-1; CDR3 protein: CSVLRGSVETQYF; CDR3 DNA: TGCAGCGTTCTCAGGGGTAGTGTGGAGACCCAGTACTTC
clone size: NA; D gene: NA; J gene: TRBJ1-2; V gene: TRBV7-9; CDR3 protein: CASTSGDGYTF; CDR3 DNA: TGTGCCAGCACATCAGGGGACGGCTACACCTTC
clone size: NA; D gene: NA; J gene: TRBJ1-2; V gene: TRBV7-9; CDR3 protein: CASSDSLMGYGYTF; CDR3 DNA: TGTGCCAGCAGTGATTCTTTAATGGGTTATGGCTACACCTTC
clone size: few; D gene: TRBD2; J gene: TRBJ2-1; V gene: TRBV9; CDR3 protein: CASSTSGRPHEQFF; CDR3 DNA: TGTGCCAGCAGCACTAGCGGGAGGCCCCATGAGCAGTTCTTC
clone size: NA; D gene: TRBD2; J gene: TRBJ2-7; V gene: TRBV9; CDR3 protein: CASSAYNSGRAGEQYF; CDR3 DNA: TGTGCCAGCAGCGCTTATAATAGCGGGAGGGCCGGTGAGCAGTACTTC
clone size: once; D gene: NA; J gene: TRBJ2-7; V gene: TRBV10-3; CDR3 protein: CATHDEPPGPAYEQYF; CDR3 DNA: TGTGCCACCCACGACGAACCCCCGGGGCCCGCCTACGAGCAGTACTTC
clone size: NA; D gene: NA; J gene: TRBJ1-5; V gene: TRBV9; CDR3 protein: CASSTTSSNQPQHF; CDR3 DNA: TGTGCCAGCAGCACTACGTCTAGCAATCAGCCCCAGCATTTT
clone size: NA; D gene: NA; J gene: TRBJ1-1; V gene: TRBV6-5; CDR3 protein: CASISHDYEAFF; CDR3 DNA: TGTGCCAGCATTAGTCACGACTATGAAGCTTTCTTT
clone size: few; D gene: NA; J gene: TRBJ1-2; V gene: TRBV27; CDR3 protein: CASSFDKNYGYTF; CDR3 DNA: TGTGCCAGCAGTTTCGACAAGAACTATGGCTACACCTTC
clone size: NA; D gene: NA; J gene: TRBJ1-2; V gene: TRBV4-3; CDR3 protein: CASSQEELGWGYTF; CDR3 DNA: TGCGCCAGCAGCCAAGAGGAGCTGGGCTGGGGCTACACCTTC
clone size: NA; D gene: TRBD2; J gene: TRBJ2-3; V gene: TRBV4-3; CDR3 protein: CASSLGLASTDTQYF; CDR3 DNA: TGCGCCAGCAGCCTCGGACTAGCATCGACAGATACGCAGTATTTT
clone size: NA; D gene: NA; J gene: TRBJ2-2; V gene: TRBV7-6; CDR3 protein: CASSLLGEAYTGELFF; CDR3 DNA: TGTGCCAGCAGCTTATTGGGGGAGGCTTACACCGGGGAGCTGTTTTTT
clone size: NA; D gene: NA; J gene: TRBJ2-5; V gene: TRBV19; CDR3 protein: CASSDTGDRQETQYF; CDR3 DNA: TGTGCCAGTAGCGACACGGGGGACAGACAAGAGACCCAGTACTTC
clone size: NA; D gene: TRBD1; J gene: TRBJ2-7; V gene: TRBV7-8; CDR3 protein: CASSNTGGTYEQYF; CDR3 DNA: TGTGCCAGCAGTAACACAGGGGGAACGTACGAGCAGTACTTC
clone size: NA; D gene: NA; J gene: TRBJ1-2; V gene: TRBV4-1; CDR3 protein: CASSQPSGEGYGYTF; CDR3 DNA: TGCGCCAGCAGCCAACCCTCAGGGGAGGGCTATGGCTACACCTTC
clone size: few; D gene: NA; J gene: TRBJ1-5; V gene: TRBV18; CDR3 protein: CASSPGTDSNQPQHF; CDR3 DNA: TGTGCCAGCTCACCAGGGACCGATAGCAATCAGCCCCAGCATTTT
clone size: NA; D gene: NA; J gene: TRBJ2-7; V gene: TRBV21-1; CDR3 protein: CASSKLFMGTSGSNRSHEQYF; CDR3 DNA: TGTGCCAGCAGCAAACTGTTTATGGGGACTAGCGGGAGTAACCGTTCGCACGAGCAGTACTTC
clone size: NA; D gene: NA; J gene: TRBJ2-7; V gene: TRBV6-5; CDR3 protein: CASSISGTVYEQYF; CDR3 DNA: TGTGCCAGCAGTATTAGCGGTACTGTCTACGAGCAGTACTTC
clone size: NA; D gene: TRBD1; J gene: TRBJ1-1; V gene: TRBV9; CDR3 protein: CASSEDRVTEAFF; CDR3 DNA: TGTGCCAGCAGCGAAGACAGGGTCACTGAAGCTTTCTTT
clone size: once; D gene: NA; J gene: TRBJ2-7; V gene: TRBV14; CDR3 protein: CASSHFGRVVEQYF; CDR3 DNA: TGTGCCAGCAGCCACTTTGGCAGGGTCGTGGAGCAGTACTTC
clone size: NA; D gene: NA; J gene: TRBJ2-6; V gene: TRBV19; CDR3 protein: CASSISSEVEWFSGANVLTF; CDR3 DNA: TGTGCCAGTAGTATCTCGAGTGAGGTGGAGTGGTTCTCTGGGGCCAACGTCCTGACTTTC
clone size: NA; D gene: TRBD2; J gene: TRBJ2-1; V gene: TRBV25-1; CDR3 protein: CASNPGLAGDEQFF; CDR3 DNA: TGTGCCAGCAACCCCGGACTAGCGGGAGATGAGCAGTTCTTC
clone size: NA; D gene: NA; J gene: TRBJ2-7; V gene: TRBV6-1; CDR3 protein: CASSEAYGTEQYF; CDR3 DNA: TGTGCCAGCAGTGAAGCCTACGGGACCGAGCAGTACTTC
clone size: NA; D gene: NA; J gene: TRBJ1-2; V gene: TRBV6-5; CDR3 protein: CASSLLGYTF; CDR3 DNA: TGTGCCAGCAGCCTCCTTGGCTACACCTTC
clone size: NA; D gene: NA; J gene: TRBJ2-5; V gene: TRBV23-1; CDR3 protein: CASSHRRTSRGKETQYF; CDR3 DNA: TGCGCCAGCAGTCACAGAAGAACTAGCAGAGGCAAGGAGACCCAGTACTTC
clone size: NA; D gene: NA; J gene: TRBJ1-2; V gene: TRBV30; CDR3 protein: CARMLALPPYGYTF; CDR3 DNA: TGTGCCCGAATGCTTGCGTTACCCCCCTATGGCTACACCTTC
clone size: NA; D gene: NA; J gene: TRBJ2-3; V gene: TRBV9; CDR3 protein: CASSVVAGNPADTQYF; CDR3 DNA: TGTGCCAGCAGCGTAGTAGCCGGAAACCCAGCAGATACGCAGTATTTT
clone size: NA; D gene: TRBD1; J gene: TRBJ2-5; V gene: TRBV25-1; CDR3 protein: CASSVTGADTEETQYF; CDR3 DNA: TGTGCCAGCAGTGTGACAGGGGCAGATACGGAAGAGACCCAGTACTTC
clone size: NA; D gene: TRBD2; J gene: TRBJ2-3; V gene: TRBV4-3; CDR3 protein: CASSQGLGLAGSTDTQYF; CDR3 DNA: TGCGCCAGCAGCCAGGGCCTAGGACTAGCGGGGAGCACAGATACGCAGTATTTT
clone size: NA; D gene: NA; J gene: TRBJ2-1; V gene: TRBV10-3; CDR3 protein: CAIRSSVTIFKAYNEQFF; CDR3 DNA: TGTGCCATCCGGTCTAGCGTAACGATCTTTAAGGCCTACAATGAGCAGTTCTTC
clone size: few; D gene: TRBD1; J gene: TRBJ1-2; V gene: TRBV28; CDR3 protein: CASSGTAGGYYGYTF; CDR3 DNA: TGTGCCAGCAGTGGGACAGCCGGGGGGTACTATGGCTACACCTTC
clone size: NA; D gene: TRBD2; J gene: TRBJ2-3; V gene: TRBV10-3; CDR3 protein: CAISERTSRSTDTQYF; CDR3 DNA: TGTGCCATCAGTGAAAGGACTAGCAGAAGCACAGATACGCAGTATTTT
clone size: once; D gene: NA; J gene: TRBJ1-1; V gene: TRBV15; CDR3 protein: CATSRPGQRNTEAFF; CDR3 DNA: TGTGCCACCAGCAGACCAGGACAGAGGAACACTGAAGCTTTCTTT